One and the same sample provided the 3 T cell receptor beta chains below, sequenced in a study of glioma-infiltrating T cells. The iRepertoire nested amplicon-rescue multiplex PCR amplified TCR alpha and beta CDR3s from RNA. In TCRdb, the multiplex PCR reads were re-called with MiXCR into one record per CDR3 protein. There are about 93,000 distinct CDR3 sequences in the sample; roughly 37% occur only once, and around two fifths lies in the top ten. The specimen sequenced was glioma tissue, nonneoplastic brain tissue, or PBMCs (not recorded which). The receptors stem from a human donor with low-grade glioma or glioblastoma, undergoing nonglioma brain surgery, or in good health (not recorded which).

Points on this clonotype: A much larger clone sits a single nucleotide away, making a read error possible. The chain has TRBV5-5 and TRBJ2-1; 10 bases agree with TRBD2. V shed 4 bases and J 6 bases; nucleotides not matched to a gene: 7. The CDR3 consists of 15 residues. CDR1 and CDR2 from the germline V gene are SGHKS and YYEKEE (reference sequence). This CDR3 is CASSRSGGAPNEQFF. CDR3 DNA sequence: TGTGCCAGCAGCAGAAGCGGGGGGGCGCCCAATGAGCAGTTCTTC.

This clonotype was picked up many times. V and J are TRBV6-5 and TRBJ2-5, with D tentatively TRBD1 (6 bases). The ends were cut back, 2 bases at V and 2 bases at J, with 9 bases in the middle. The CDR3 contains 14 residues. Germline assignment: CDR1 MNHEY and CDR2 SVGAGI. This chain's CDR3 is CASSYSGQQETQYF. In DNA form, the CDR3 reads TGTGCCAGCAGTTACAGCGGACAGCAAGAGACCCAGTACTTC.

Remarks on this clonotype: This clone may be a read error of a much larger clone one base away. The chain links TRBV12-5 to TRBJ2-1; TRBD1 is a possible D gene (6 bases). V lost 6 bases and J 1 base, leaving 10 bases between the germline ends. This CDR3 has 14 residues. Per germline, CDR1 LGHNT and CDR2 FRNRAP. CDR3 sequence (DNA): TGTGCTAGTGGCGCACAGGGTTCCTACAATGAGCAGTTCTTC. The encoded protein is CASGAQGSYNEQFF.